This T cell receptor (beta chain) was retrieved from a study of T cell repertoires in cytomegalovirus infection. Across the study: Matching HLA type and CMV infection were both indicated by public TCR beta signatures.

This clonotype was observed a few times. Antigen: not known. Germline V CDR1 and CDR2: MNHEY, SMNVEV (reference sequence). V was shortened by 3 bases and J by 5 bases, with 6 bases between the two germline ends. The CDR3 consists of 12 residues. MiXCR, applied by TCRdb to the reads, yields one record per CDR3 protein. The sample lists 200,000 or so distinct CDR3 sequences; about 38% were seen once. General study findings and limits: Summed public TCR beta family frequency identified CMV carriers bearing the relevant HLA. CMV-specific TCR beta clonotypes restricted by HLA-C dominated the ex vivo response.

The sequenced sample was CD8+ T cells from cultured PBMCs, obtained from culture after CMV antigen stimulation. This rearrangement joins TRBV27 to TRBJ2-3, with unresolved D. The origin of this receptor is a human donor in good health (CMV status not recorded). Some clones in this sample may be carry-over from other donors' samples. CDR3 protein: CASSLRKDTQYF. The CDR3 DNA reads TGTGCCAGCAGTTTGAGGAAAGATACGCAGTATTTT.